This T cell receptor (beta chain) was retrieved from a study of blood T cells in healthy people across ages. This CDR3 has 14 residues. Germline V lookup: CDR1 SGHTA, CDR2 FQGTGA. V lost 2 bases and J lost 7; bases outside the gene matches: 7. The second PCR ran roughly 6 to 11 cycles with a sample-barcoded 5' primer and J-beta primers. TCRdb passed the 5' RACE reads through MiXCR, listing each CDR3 protein once. The profile shows around 990,000 distinct CDR3 sequences, under 30% of them singletons. This clonotype turned up a few times. The same data also went into a second study, on T cells of mothers and their children.

This TCR came from a girl aged 2-10 years in good health. The genes are TRBV7-3 and TRBJ2-7; 8 bases fit TRBD1. Sequencing was carried out using blood. CDR3 DNA sequence: TGTGCCAGCAGCTTAGAGCCAGGGGGCTTGGAGCAGTACTTC. Translated: CASSLEPGGLEQYF.